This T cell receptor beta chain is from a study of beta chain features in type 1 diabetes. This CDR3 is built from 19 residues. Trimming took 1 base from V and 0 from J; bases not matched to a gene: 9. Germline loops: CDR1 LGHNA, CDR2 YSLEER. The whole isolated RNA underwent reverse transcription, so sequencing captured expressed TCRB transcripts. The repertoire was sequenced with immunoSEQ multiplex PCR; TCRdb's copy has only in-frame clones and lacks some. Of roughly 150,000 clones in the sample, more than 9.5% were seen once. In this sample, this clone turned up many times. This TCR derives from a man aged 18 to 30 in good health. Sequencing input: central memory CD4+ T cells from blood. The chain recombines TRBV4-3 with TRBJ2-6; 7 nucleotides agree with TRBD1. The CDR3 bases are TGCGCCAGCAGCCAAGGAATGACAGGGTGGCTCTCTGGGGCCAACGTCCTGACTTTC. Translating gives CASSQGMTGWLSGANVLTF.